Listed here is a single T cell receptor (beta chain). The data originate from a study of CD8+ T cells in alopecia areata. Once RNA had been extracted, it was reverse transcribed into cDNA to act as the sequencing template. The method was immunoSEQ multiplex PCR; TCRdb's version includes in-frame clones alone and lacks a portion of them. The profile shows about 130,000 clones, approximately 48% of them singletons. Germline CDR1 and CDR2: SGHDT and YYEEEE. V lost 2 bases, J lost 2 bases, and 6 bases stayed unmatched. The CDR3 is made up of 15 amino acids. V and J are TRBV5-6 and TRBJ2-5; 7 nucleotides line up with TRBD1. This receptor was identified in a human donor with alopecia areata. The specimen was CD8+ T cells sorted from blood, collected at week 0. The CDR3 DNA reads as TGTGCCAGCAGCTTCGGCTTGACAGGGCAAGAGACCCAGTACTTC. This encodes CASSFGLTGQETQYF.